The source of this T cell receptor delta chain is a study of Vδ1+ human thymocytes. General study results and limits: Unlike peripheral blood Vdelta1+ controls, thymic delta-chain sequences included about 20% Vdelta2 and few Vdelta3. Bulk repertoire data may be misinterpreted because of unexpected Vdelta2 sequences. Highly polyclonal TRG and TRD repertoires with Gaussian CDR3 length distributions appeared in thymus.

The template was reverse-transcribed extracted RNA. CDR3 amplicons came from multiplex PCR with pooled V-gene forward and constant-region reverse primers. TCRdb reprocessed the multiplex PCR reads through CATT. This sample has roughly 55,000 delta-chain clones, with 15% found just once. The sorted cells were CD3+ Vdelta1+ Vdelta2- thymocytes from alphabeta-depleted thymus. Between 98% and 99.6% of sorted thymocytes were Vdelta1+. Comment on this clone: What it binds is unknown.

J was trimmed by 0 bases and V by 3 bases; bases with no gene match: 19. This CDR3 is 22 amino acids long. CDR1 GEAIGNYY and CDR2 EKD come from the germline V gene. The sample was Vdelta1+ gamma-delta thymocytes from the thymus. The sample's subset: FACS-sorted CD3+ TCRalphabeta- TCRVdelta1+ TCRVdelta2- thymocytes. The chain has TRDV2 and TRDJ3; 7 bases are a match to TRDD3. The origin of this receptor is a boy less than two years old who had congenital heart surgery. In DNA, the CDR3 is TGTGCCTGTGACCCAGCCGGGCTACTAGGGGATATGAGCTCCTGGGACACCCGACAGATGTTTTTC. It codes for CACDPAGLLGDMSSWDTRQMFF.